These T cell receptor beta chains were read from a single sample in a study of T cells after posttransplantation cyclophosphamide. Sequencing used immunoSEQ multiplex PCR; TCRdb keeps in-frame clones, though not all of them. Sampling found about 8,700 clones, none seen once. The sample here was PBMCs, taken after an allogeneic stem cell transplant with post-transplant cyclophosphamide. Source of these receptors: a male patient aged 25-45 years who received an allogeneic stem cell transplant from an unrelated donor, was CMV-positive, and had acute and chronic GVHD. Some T cells may arise from the graft donor. Both conserved end residues are part of each CDR3.

J: TRBJ2-1
V: TRBV19
CDR3: CATGDRGTYNEQFF

J: TRBJ2-7
V: TRBV27
CDR3: CASSIPTGPLNF

J: TRBJ1-1
V: TRBV10-3
CDR3: CAIQGDLVNTEAFF

J: TRBJ2-2
V: TRBV19
CDR3: CASSRGGSNTGELFF

J: TRBJ1-2
V: TRBV7-2
CDR3: CASSLGQGGYGYTF

J: TRBJ2-3
V: TRBV27
CDR3: CASSSRVSGSADTQYF

J: TRBJ1-2
V: TRBV6-2/TRBV6-3
CDR3: CASSYSKDRGLHGYTF

J: TRBJ1-6
V: TRBV6-1
CDR3: CASSVSTRSTPLHF

J: TRBJ1-3
V: TRBV2
CDR3: CASRKTGSSGNTIYF

J: TRBJ2-1
V: TRBV7-8
CDR3: CASSLAQAGGRQFF

J: TRBJ1-3
V: TRBV12-3/TRBV12-4
CDR3: CASSLRRGVGNTIYF

J: TRBJ2-3
V: TRBV11-3
CDR3: CASSQRTGTDTQYF

J: TRBJ2-7
V: TRBV18
CDR3: CASSPLPGEEQYF

J: TRBJ1-1
V: TRBV11-3
CDR3: CASSPNSPAGAEAFF

J: TRBJ1-3
V: TRBV19
CDR3: CASSIAGQGSSGNTIYF